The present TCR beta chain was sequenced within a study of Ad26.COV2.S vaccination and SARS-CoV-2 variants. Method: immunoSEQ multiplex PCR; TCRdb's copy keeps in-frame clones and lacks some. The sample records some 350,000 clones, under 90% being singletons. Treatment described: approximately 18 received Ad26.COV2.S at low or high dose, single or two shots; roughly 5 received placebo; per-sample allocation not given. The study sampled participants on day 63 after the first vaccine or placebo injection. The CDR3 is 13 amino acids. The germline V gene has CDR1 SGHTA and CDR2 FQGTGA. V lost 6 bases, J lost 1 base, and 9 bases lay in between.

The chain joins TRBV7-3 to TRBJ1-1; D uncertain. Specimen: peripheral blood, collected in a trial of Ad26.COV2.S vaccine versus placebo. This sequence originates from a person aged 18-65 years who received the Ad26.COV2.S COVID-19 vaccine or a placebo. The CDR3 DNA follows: TGTGCCAGCAGATCCGACTGGAACACTGAAGCTTTCTTT. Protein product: CASRSDWNTEAFF. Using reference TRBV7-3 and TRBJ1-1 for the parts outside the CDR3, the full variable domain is GAGVSQTPSNKVTEKGKYVELRCDPISGHTALYWYRQSLGQGPEFLIYFQGTGAADDSGLPNDRFFAVRPEGSVSTLKIQRTERGDSAVYLCASRSDWNTEAFFGQGTRLTVV.